These 2 T cell receptor beta chains originate from one sample sequenced in a study of T cell repertoires in cytomegalovirus infection (dated by TCRdb to between 2019 and 2020). Sequencing took place on an Illumina HiSeq 1500. TCRdb reprocessed the public reads (quality trimming at Q25 with fastp, clone calling with MiXCR) and kept in-frame beta chains. Rows are unified per CDR3 protein, each entry keeping the most common DNA and genes. Present in this sample are 510,000 or so distinct CDR3 sequences, around a quarter of which were seen just once. Roughly 13% of the sample rests with the top ten. The sequenced sample consisted of PBMCs. The receptors derive from a human donor in good health (CMV status not recorded). Some clones in this sample may be carry-over from other donors' samples.

The gene calls are TRBV24-1 and TRBJ2-7, with 10 bases identical to TRBD2. This CDR3 is built from 16 residues. V lost 3 bases and J lost 2; bases outside the gene matches: 6. Germline loops: CDR1 KGHDR, CDR2 SFDVKD. The CDR3 sequence is CATSDSGRGPTYEQYV. The CDR3 DNA is TGTGCCACCAGTGATAGCGGGAGGGGCCCGACCTACGAGCAGTACGTC.

The V gene is TRBV5-5, the J gene TRBJ2-1, with 7 bases identical to TRBD1. The CDR3 totals 18 residues. CDR1 and CDR2 (germline): SGHKS, YYEKEE (reference sequence). J lost 4 bases, V lost 1 base, and 14 bases had no gene match. CDR3 in amino acids: CASSLLRIDRVGYNEQFF. The CDR3 DNA is TGTGCCAGCAGCTTGTTACGAATAGACAGGGTGGGTTACAATGAGCAGTTCTTC.